The clone carrying this T cell receptor beta chain was counted once. The data were produced by immunoSEQ multiplex PCR, yet TCRdb's version contains in-frame clones alone and is incomplete. The sample yields tens of thousands of clones, less than 95% seen once. The sample is drawn from a study of T cell changes during pregnancy in multiple sclerosis. The sequence was collected from a female donor with multiple sclerosis, enrolled in a pregnancy study. The source material was CD4+ T cells from peripheral blood mononuclear cells, sampled in the third trimester of pregnancy.

This chain's CDR3 is CASSFWSGGYGYTF. CDR3 sequence (DNA): TGTGCCAGCAGTTTCTGGTCTGGCGGCTATGGCTACACCTTC. The chain links TRBV27 to TRBJ1-2; the D is unclear. Looked up from germline, CDR1 is MNHEY and CDR2 is SMNVEV (reference sequence). The CDR3 has 14 residues. Trimming pared 3 bases from V and 4 bases from J, leaving 12 bases between.